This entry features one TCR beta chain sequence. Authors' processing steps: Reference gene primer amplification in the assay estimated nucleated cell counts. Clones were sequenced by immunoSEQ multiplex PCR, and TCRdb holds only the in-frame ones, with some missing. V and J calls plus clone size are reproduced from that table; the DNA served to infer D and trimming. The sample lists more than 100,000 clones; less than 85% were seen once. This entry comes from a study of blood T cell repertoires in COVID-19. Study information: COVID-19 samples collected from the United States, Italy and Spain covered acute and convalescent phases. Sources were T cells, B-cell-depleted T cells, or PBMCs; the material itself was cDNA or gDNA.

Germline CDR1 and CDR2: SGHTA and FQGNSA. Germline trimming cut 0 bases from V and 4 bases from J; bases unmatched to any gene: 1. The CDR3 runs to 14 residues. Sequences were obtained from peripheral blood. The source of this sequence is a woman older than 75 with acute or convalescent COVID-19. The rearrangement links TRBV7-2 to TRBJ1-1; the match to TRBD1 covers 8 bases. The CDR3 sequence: CASSLATGGTEAFF. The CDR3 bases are TGTGCCAGCAGCTTAGCTACAGGGGGCACTGAAGCTTTCTTT.